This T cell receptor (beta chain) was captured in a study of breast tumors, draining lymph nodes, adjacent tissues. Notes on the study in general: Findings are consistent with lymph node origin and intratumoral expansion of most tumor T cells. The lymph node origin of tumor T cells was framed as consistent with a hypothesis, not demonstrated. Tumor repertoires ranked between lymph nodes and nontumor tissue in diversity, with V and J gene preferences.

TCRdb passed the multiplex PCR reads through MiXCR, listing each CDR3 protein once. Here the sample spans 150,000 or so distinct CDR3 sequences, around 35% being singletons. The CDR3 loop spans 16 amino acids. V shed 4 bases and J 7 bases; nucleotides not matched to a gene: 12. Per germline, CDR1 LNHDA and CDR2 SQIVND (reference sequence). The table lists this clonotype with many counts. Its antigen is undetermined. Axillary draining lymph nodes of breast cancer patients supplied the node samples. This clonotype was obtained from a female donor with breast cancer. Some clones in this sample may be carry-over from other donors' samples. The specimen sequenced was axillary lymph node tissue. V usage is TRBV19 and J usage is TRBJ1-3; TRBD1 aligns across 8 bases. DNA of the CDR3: TGTGCCAGTAGTAACAAGACGGACAGGGTGTTGAACACCATATATTTT. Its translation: CASSNKTDRVLNTIYF.